This TCR beta chain was recovered during a study of OX40 agonist ivuxolimab in advanced cancers. Study-level background: Ivuxolimab, which targeted the costimulatory receptor OX40 (CD134), was an agonistic, fully human IgG2 monoclonal antibody. Partial responses were achieved by three dose-escalation patients, of whom one had hepatocellular carcinoma and two had cutaneous melanoma. Intravenous ivuxolimab was administered to patients every 2 weeks at six dose levels: 0.01, 0.1, 0.3, 1.5, 3 and 10 mg/kg. The paper describes the monotherapy dose-escalation part (N of about 55 patients) of the phase I trial of ivuxolimab. Prior anti-PD-1, anti-PD-L1 or anti-CTLA-4 therapy was permitted, and approximately 42% of dose-escalation patients had received checkpoint inhibitors. The point of sequencing TCRbeta in the periphery was to test whether ivuxolimab changed TCR sequence diversity and drove clonal T-cell expansion. Of the approximately 50 patients in dose escalation, 19 had hepatocellular carcinoma, some 15 had melanoma, 9 had renal cell carcinoma and 9 had head and neck cancer. The dose-escalation cohort was 82.7% male with a mean age of approximately 60 years, ranging from 23 to 79.

To sequence the TCRbeta CDR3 region, genomic DNA was isolated from the sorted cells. TCRbeta CDR3 regions were sequenced using the immunoSEQ Assay. Held by TCRdb, this immuneACCESS table contains in-frame sequences only and omits some clones. Under half of the omission traces to an unresolved V gene where checked; the cause of the rest is unknown. This sample gives 50,000 to 65,000 clones in total; 70% to 90% of them show up just once. The ten largest clones add up to roughly 0.5% of the sample. The trial excluded patients who had a history of autoimmune disease or were on systemic immunosuppression. In every dose cohort, peripheral blood was drawn for TCR sequencing at baseline, cycle 4 day 1, and cycle 7 day 1. The samples were drawn from a first-in-human, open-label, multicenter phase I dose-escalation trial of ivuxolimab. Adults with locally advanced or metastatic melanoma, renal cell, hepatocellular, or head and neck squamous cell carcinoma were enrolled in the trial. Before TCR sequencing, CD4+ T cells and CD8+ T cells from peripheral blood were sorted into separate populations.

This clone was counted once. This clone's antigen is unknown. One base away there is no much larger clone; base qualities are not given. Its CDR3 holds 14 amino acids, cysteine through phenylalanine. Kept here is only the CDR3 DNA, which spans 42 bases and is read in frame from base 1. Compared with germline, V lacks 4 bases and J lacks 8 bases; bases without a gene match: 10. In the germline V gene, CDR1 corresponds to SGHAT and CDR2 to FQNNGV. Overall study outcomes, separate from this receptor: Clonal expansion of both CD4+ and CD8+ blood T cells was observed from baseline to week 6 at doses 0.1 to 3.0 mg/kg. Low levels of normalized T-cell clonal expansion were also seen in some nonresponding patients. After ivuxolimab, expanded clones were on average more numerous among CD8+ T cells than among CD4+ T cells. Antigen specificity was not determined for the clonally expanded peripheral T cells. In partial responders in the 0.1-3.0 mg/kg groups, normalized peripheral clonal expansion was found to be among the lowest, especially among CD8+ T cells.

The source of this sequence is an adult with an advanced solid tumor such as melanoma, head and neck, liver or kidney cancer. The rearranged chain carries TRBV11-2 and TRBJ1-2; the central 7 bases match TRBD1. This specimen consisted of CD4+ or CD8+ T cells sorted from blood, obtained in a trial of the OX40 agonist ivuxolimab. The CDR3 reads as follows: CASSSGQAAFGYTF. The nucleotide sequence is given as TGTGCCAGCAGCTCCGGACAGGCAGCCTTCGGCTACACCTTC.